The 24 T cell receptor beta chains given below trace back to one sample, sequenced in a study of Graves' ophthalmopathy and Graves' hyperthyroidism. Amplified TCR beta CDR3 regions were obtained using RNA transcripts as template. The first round was an RT-PCR with HTBI primers, and the second round was a multiplex PCR. TCRdb used MiXCR to reprocess the multiplex PCR reads, holding one entry per CDR3 protein. The sample lists about 480,000 distinct CDR3 sequences, 14% occurring once. The material sequenced was blood. All receptors come from a young woman with Graves' ophthalmopathy.

The table lists this clonotype with many counts. The chain couples TRBV12-3 or TRBV12-4 to TRBJ2-7; D is unclear. CDR3 length: 13 residues. The germline V and J ends were trimmed by 4 bases and 5 bases, with 12 bases remaining between them. CDR3 region: CASSSGLVHEQYF. CDR3 nucleotides: TGTGCCAGCAGTTCCGGGCTTGTCCACGAGCAGTACTTC.

This clonotype was counted between two and nine times. The rearrangement joins TRBV20-1 to TRBJ2-7; 10 nucleotides agree with TRBD2. V lost 6 bases, J lost 7 bases, and 12 bases stayed unmatched. The CDR3 covers 14 residues. CDR1 DFQATT and CDR2 SNEGSKA come from the germline V gene (reference sequence). DNA of the CDR3: TGCAGTGCGCCTCGTTCTAGCGGGGGTGGAGAGCAGTACTTC. This encodes CSAPRSSGGGEQYF.

As concerns this clonotype: Given a much more abundant clone one base away, this may be a read error. This is likely a read error, given that the CDR3 carries no conserved phenylalanine or tryptophan at its end. The J gene is TRBJ1-2, the V gene TRBV6-1; 8 positions agree with TRBD1. Germline V gene data show CDR1 as MNHNS and CDR2 as SASEGT. Germline trimming cut 6 bases from V and 6 bases from J; bases unmatched to any gene: 12. The CDR3 totals 15 residues. CDR3: CASRSTEDRADGYTY. In DNA, the CDR3 is TGTGCCAGCAGATCGACCGAGGACAGGGCTGATGGCTACACCTAC.

This clonotype occurred many times. The chain uses TRBV6-2 or TRBV6-3 and TRBJ1-1, with a possible D match to TRBD1 (5 bases). V was trimmed by 7 bases and J by 5 bases, leaving 8 bases between them. The CDR3 sequence is 11 residues long. Germline CDR1 MNHEY, CDR2 SVGEGT. CDR3 in amino acids: CASKNRTEAFF. The DNA for the CDR3 is TGTGCCAGCAAGAACAGGACTGAAGCTTTCTTT.

This clonotype has at least ten counts. The J gene is TRBJ1-2, the V gene TRBV7-2, with no clear D. Between the trimmed V and J ends, which lost 1 base and 10 bases, there was a span of 13 bases. Germline V lookup: CDR1 SGHTA, CDR2 FQGNSA. CDR3 size: 13 residues. CDR3 sequence (DNA): TGTGCCAGCAGCTTAGGGCCGACATTTGACTACACCTTC. Protein: CASSLGPTFDYTF.

At least ten counts were recorded for this clonotype. The CDR3 region has the DNA TGTGCCAGCAGCTTTTCTTTCGGCGAGCAGTACTTC. Translating it yields CASSFSFGEQYF. The genes are TRBV7-2 and TRBJ2-7; D is undetermined. This CDR3 is built from 12 residues. Germline values: CDR1 SGHTA, CDR2 FQGNSA. V lost 3 bases and J lost 6, with 9 bases in between.

The table lists this clonotype with a few counts. CDR3 amino acids: CASSQSSVYEQYF. CDR3 sequence (DNA): TGTGCCAGCAGCCAGTCTAGCGTCTACGAGCAGTACTTC. The genes are TRBV7-9 and TRBJ2-7; D might be TRBD2 (6 bases). The CDR3 runs 13 residues. The germline V gene has CDR1 SEHNR and CDR2 FQNEAQ (reference sequence). Trimming cost V 5 bases and J 3 bases, with 11 bases left between them.

This clonotype was recorded at least ten times. This chain joins TRBV6-5 and TRBJ1-5; 9 nucleotides agree with TRBD1. Germline V gene lookup returns CDR1 MNHEY and CDR2 SVGAGI. This CDR3 is 15 amino acids long. After removal of 2 bases from V and 3 bases from J, the junction contained 2 bases not matched to a gene. CDR3 protein: CASSYRDRANQPQHF. CDR3 nucleotide sequence: TGTGCCAGCAGTTACAGGGACAGGGCCAATCAGCCCCAGCATTTT.

Many counts were recorded for this clonotype. The chain employs TRBV7-9 and TRBJ1-5, with unresolved D. The CDR3 runs to 13 residues. The V end was cut by 2 bases, the J end by 3 bases, with 5 bases between. Germline V gene sequence: CDR1 SEHNR, CDR2 FQNEAQ (reference sequence). CDR3 sequence: CASSLNLNQPQHF. CDR3 bases: TGTGCCAGCAGCTTAAACCTCAATCAGCCCCAGCATTTT.

This chain connects TRBV10-3 to TRBJ1-1; D unclear. This CDR3 contains 14 residues. Germline lookup yields CDR1 ENHRY and CDR2 SYGVKD. Trimming took 8 bases from V and 1 from J, leaving 14 bases between them. CDR3 sequence reads: CAIAPTASNTEAFF. CDR3 DNA sequence: TGTGCCATCGCCCCTACAGCTTCGAACACTGAAGCTTTCTTT.

Worth noting for this clonotype: A much larger clonotype is one base distant, so this may be a read error. This rearrangement joins TRBV27 to TRBJ1-2, with D maybe TRBD1 (5 bases). The CDR3 length is 15 residues. CDR1 MNHEY and CDR2 SMNVEV come from the germline V gene (reference sequence). CDR3 residues: CATLSYGGGLHGFTF. The CDR3 DNA follows: TGTGCCACCCTTTCTTACGGGGGGGGACTACATGGCTTCACCTTC.

This clonotype was seen many times. V gene TRBV30 combines with J gene TRBJ2-7; no definite D call. The germline CDR1 and CDR2 sequences are GTSNPN and SVGIG (reference sequence). The CDR3 is 11 residues long. Trimming removed 4 bases at V and 2 bases at J, with 6 bases between. CDR3 region: CAWTTAYEQYF. The CDR3 DNA reads as TGTGCCTGGACCACAGCCTACGAGCAGTACTTC. The full variable domain, its missing parts supplied by reference TRBV30 and TRBJ2-7, is SQTIHQWPATLVQPVGSPLSLECTVEGTSNPNLYWYRQAAGRGLQLLFYSVGIGQISSEVPQNLSASRPQDRQFILSSKKLLLSDSGFYLCAWTTAYEQYFGPGTRLTVT.

This clonotype was picked up many times. V usage is TRBV3-1 and J usage is TRBJ2-7; D gene uncertain. This CDR3 is 13 amino acids long. The V end lost 0 bases, the J end lost 4 bases, and 7 bases lay between the germline ends. CDR1 LGHDT and CDR2 YNNKEL come from the germline V gene (reference sequence). The CDR3 loop is CASSQEGRYEQYF. The CDR3 DNA is TGTGCCAGCAGCCAAGAAGGAAGGTACGAGCAGTACTTC.

This clonotype has at least ten counts. The chain is built from TRBV2 and TRBJ1-2; a possible D gene is TRBD1 (6 bases). The CDR3 covers 17 residues. Germline-derived CDR1 and CDR2 are SNHLY and FYNNEI. The V gene lost 0 bases and the J gene lost 0 bases, with 14 bases spanning the gap. The CDR3 spells CASSEARTAVANYGYTF. The CDR3 DNA reads TGTGCCAGCAGTGAAGCGCGGACAGCAGTTGCTAACTATGGCTACACCTTC.

The chain uses TRBV6-1 and TRBJ2-2; TRBD1 or TRBD2 may be the D gene (6 bases each). The V gene lost 2 bases and the J gene lost 4 bases, with 14 bases spanning the gap. The germline CDR1 and CDR2 sequences are MNHNS and SASEGT. The CDR3 contains 16 residues. CDR3 in DNA: TGTGCCAGCAGTGAATGGGTGGAGGGGGGCACCGGGGAGCTGTTTTTT. Its translation is CASSEWVEGGTGELFF.

This clonotype was detected many times. The chain uses TRBV12-3 or TRBV12-4 and TRBJ2-5, with D possibly being TRBD1 or TRBD2 (5 bases each). Trimming shortened V by 4 bases and J by 2 bases, and 14 bases separated the two germline ends. The CDR3 consists of 15 residues. The CDR3 here is CASSWSGLGQETQYF. The CDR3 DNA sequence: TGTGCCAGCAGTTGGTCGGGGCTGGGGCAAGAGACCCAGTACTTC.

This clonotype was observed a few times. CDR3 in DNA: TGTGCCAGCAGTGACGACAGTAACTACGAGCAGTACTTC. Translating it yields CASSDDSNYEQYF. The V and J genes are TRBV2 and TRBJ2-7; tentatively, D is TRBD1 (5 bases). The CDR3 runs 13 residues. Trimming shortened V by 3 bases and J by 3 bases, and 9 bases separated the two germline ends. CDR1 and CDR2 (germline): SNHLY, FYNNEI.

This clonotype was detected only a few times. The chain is built from TRBV4-1 and TRBJ1-1, with D perhaps TRBD1 (6 bases). The ends were cut back, 4 bases at V and 1 base at J, with 10 bases in the middle. The CDR3 consists of 14 residues. CDR1 and CDR2 (germline): MGHRA, YSYEKL. CDR3 amino acids: CASSRGRGNTEAFF. CDR3 nucleotide sequence: TGCGCCAGCAGCCGGGGCAGGGGGAACACTGAAGCTTTCTTT.

In its sample, this clonotype was seen a few times. The chain couples TRBV6-5 to TRBJ1-5; a weak D match, TRBD1 (6 bases). The V and J ends lost 2 bases and 3 bases respectively, with 11 bases between them. There are 15 residues in the CDR3. Germline lookup yields CDR1 MNHEY and CDR2 SVGAGI. The chain's CDR3 is CASSYGGADNQPQHF. The CDR3, as DNA: TGTGCCAGCAGTTACGGGGGGGCGGACAATCAGCCCCAGCATTTT.

The sample holds many counts of this clonotype. The chain uses TRBV12-5 and TRBJ2-2, with a tentative D call TRBD2 (6 bases). Trimming stripped 5 bases from V and 1 base from J, with 14 bases between. CDR1 and CDR2 from the germline V gene are LGHNT and FRNRAP. The length of the CDR3 is 16 residues. As DNA, the CDR3 is TGTGCTAGTGGTCCCACCGGACTACAGAACACCGGGGAGCTGTTTTTT. Residues: CASGPTGLQNTGELFF.

The V and J genes are TRBV28 and TRBJ2-7, with unresolved D. The CDR3 length is 15 residues. V was pared by 5 bases and J by 0 bases, with 14 bases between. In germline, CDR1 is MDHEN, CDR2 SYDVKM. The CDR3 nucleotides are TGTGCCAGCAGTCTCCTCCCTTCTAGCTCCTACGAGCAGTACTTC. Protein product: CASSLLPSSSYEQYF.

This clonotype was seen repeatedly, ten times or more. The rearrangement links TRBV30 to TRBJ1-2, with D unclear. There are 13 residues in the CDR3. V lost 3 bases and J 2 bases, leaving 10 bases between the germline ends. Germline CDR1 is GTSNPN and CDR2 is SVGIG (reference sequence). CDR3 sequence reads: CAWRRTPNYGYTF. Written as DNA, the CDR3 is TGTGCCTGGAGGCGCACGCCGAACTATGGCTACACCTTC. The full variable domain, rest sourced from reference TRBV30 and TRBJ1-2, is SQTIHQWPATLVQPVGSPLSLECTVEGTSNPNLYWYRQAAGRGLQLLFYSVGIGQISSEVPQNLSASRPQDRQFILSSKKLLLSDSGFYLCAWRRTPNYGYTFGSGTRLTVV.

This clonotype was counted many times. The chain has TRBV2 and TRBJ2-7; a weak D match, TRBD2 (5 bases). Germline CDR1 reads SNHLY; CDR2 reads FYNNEI. Trimming removed 3 bases from V and 5 bases from J, with 14 bases in between. The CDR3 covers 14 residues. CDR3: CASSEGVARDEQYF. The CDR3 DNA sequence: TGTGCCAGCAGTGAGGGAGTCGCCCGGGACGAGCAGTACTTC.

The chain couples TRBV18 to TRBJ2-7; 9 nucleotides agree with TRBD1. The germline CDR1 and CDR2 sequences are KGHSH and LQKENI. The CDR3 length is 12 residues. The J segment lost 12 bases and the V segment lost 4 bases, leaving 7 bases of the junction unmatched. The CDR3 nucleotides read TGTGCCAGCTCACTAGCCGGGACAGGGAGGTACTTC. Translating it yields CASSLAGTGRYF.